The entry below gives a single T cell receptor (beta chain) sequence along with its context. The antigen is unknown. The record originates from a study of beta chain features in type 1 diabetes. Findings and caveats of the study: Patients' naive, central memory and regulatory TCRB repertoires appeared more alike than those of healthy donors. Whether HLA type influences TCRB rearrangement remained unresolved here.

V was pared by 4 bases and J by 6 bases, with 17 bases between. The CDR3 sequence is 14 residues long. Germline CDR1 is SQVTM and CDR2 is ANQGSEA. TCRB transcripts that were expressed got sequenced, as all of the isolated RNA had been reverse transcribed. This table comes from immunoSEQ multiplex PCR, and its TCRdb copy is limited to in-frame clones, with some not included. Of 810,000 or so clones in the sample, under 20% are singletons; the top ten hold 0.023%. The chain carries TRBV29-1 and TRBJ2-3, with D possibly TRBD2 on 6 matching bases. The sequence was obtained from a young woman in good health. Sequences were obtained from naive CD4+ T cells from blood. CDR3 DNA: TGCAGCGTTGGGCGTGGGACTCCCGCCGATACGCAGTATTTT. Its translation is CSVGRGTPADTQYF.